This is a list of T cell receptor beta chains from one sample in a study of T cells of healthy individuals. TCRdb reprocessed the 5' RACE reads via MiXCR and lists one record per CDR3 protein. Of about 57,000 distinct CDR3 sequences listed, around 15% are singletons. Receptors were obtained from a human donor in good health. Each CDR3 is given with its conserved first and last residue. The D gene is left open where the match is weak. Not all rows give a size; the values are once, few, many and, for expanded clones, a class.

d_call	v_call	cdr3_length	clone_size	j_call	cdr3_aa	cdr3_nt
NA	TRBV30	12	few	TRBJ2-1	CARGASYNEQFF	TGTGCTCGAGGGGCTTCTTACAATGAGCAGTTCTTC
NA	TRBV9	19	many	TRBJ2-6	CASSVDEGGRYLGANVLTF	TGTGCCAGCAGCGTAGACGAGGGAGGCAGGTACTTGGGGGCCAACGTCCTGACTTTC
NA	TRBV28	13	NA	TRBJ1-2	CASSLKPNYGYTF	TGTGCCAGCAGTTTGAAGCCTAACTATGGCTACACCTTC
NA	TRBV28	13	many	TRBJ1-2	CASTTGADYGYTF	TGTGCCAGCACTACCGGGGCTGACTATGGCTACACCTTC
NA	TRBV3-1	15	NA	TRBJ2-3	CASSRSFPRTDTQYF	TGTGCCAGCAGCAGGTCCTTCCCTCGCACAGATACGCAGTATTTT
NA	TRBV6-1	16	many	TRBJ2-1	CASSEALDSSYNEQFF	TGTGCCAGCAGTGAAGCTTTGGACAGCTCCTACAATGAGCAGTTCTTC
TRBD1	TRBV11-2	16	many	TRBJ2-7	CASSLATGTGLYEQYF	TGTGCCAGCAGCTTGGCTACCGGGACAGGCCTCTACGAGCAGTACTTC
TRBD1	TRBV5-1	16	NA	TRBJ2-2	CASRKPGQGDTGELFF	TGCGCCAGCCGGAAGCCGGGACAGGGAGACACCGGGGAGCTGTTTTTT
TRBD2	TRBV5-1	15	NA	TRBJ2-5	CASSLRLAGQETQYF	TGCGCCAGCAGCTTAAGACTAGCCGGACAAGAGACCCAGTACTTC
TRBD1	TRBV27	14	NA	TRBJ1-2	CASSRDSSNYGYTF	TGTGCCAGCAGTCGGGACAGCTCCAACTATGGCTACACCTTC
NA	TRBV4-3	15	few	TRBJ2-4	CASSASDRAKNIQYF	TGCGCCAGCAGTGCATCAGACCGAGCCAAAAACATTCAGTACTTC
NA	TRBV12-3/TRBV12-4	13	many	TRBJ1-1	CASSFKLNTEAFF	TGTGCCAGCAGTTTCAAATTGAACACTGAAGCTTTCTTT
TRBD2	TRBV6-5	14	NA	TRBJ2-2	CASSRGLVIGELFF	TGTGCCAGCAGTCGGGGACTAGTAATCGGGGAGCTGTTTTTT
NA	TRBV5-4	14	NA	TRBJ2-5	CASSSKSGGETQYF	TGTGCCAGCAGCTCGAAATCAGGGGGGGAGACCCAGTACTTC
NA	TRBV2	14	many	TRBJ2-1	CASPRDDGSNEQFF	TGTGCCAGCCCCCGGGATGACGGTAGCAATGAGCAGTTCTTC
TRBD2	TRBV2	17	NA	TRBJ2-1	CASLYPAGGLTGDEQFF	TGTGCCAGCCTATACCCCGCGGGAGGGTTAACCGGGGATGAGCAGTTCTTC
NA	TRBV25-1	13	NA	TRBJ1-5	CASSRPRWPPSHF	TGTGCCAGCAGCCGTCCTCGGTGGCCCCCGTCCCATTTT
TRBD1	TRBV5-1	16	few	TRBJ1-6	CASSLATGDGNSPLHF	TGCGCCAGCAGCTTGGCTACAGGGGACGGTAATTCACCCCTCCACTTT
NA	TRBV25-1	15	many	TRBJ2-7	CASSEGEGLPYEQYF	TGTGCCAGCAGTGAAGGTGAGGGGCTCCCCTACGAGCAGTACTTC
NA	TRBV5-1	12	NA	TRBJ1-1	CASSLGPGYAFF	TGCGCCAGCAGCTTGGGTCCAGGGTATGCTTTCTTT
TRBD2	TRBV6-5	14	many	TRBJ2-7	CASSQREGRYEQYF	TGTGCCAGCAGTCAGCGGGAGGGTAGGTACGAGCAGTACTTC
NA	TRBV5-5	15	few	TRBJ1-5	CASTQLGGVGQPQHF	TGTGCCAGCACCCAGCTCGGGGGGGTGGGTCAGCCCCAGCATTTT
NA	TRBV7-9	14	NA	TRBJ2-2	CASSLRENTGELFF	TGTGCCAGCAGCTTAAGAGAGAACACCGGGGAGCTGTTTTTT
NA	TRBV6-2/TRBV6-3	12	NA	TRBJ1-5	CASSDLNQPQHF	TGTGCCAGCAGTGACCTCAATCAGCCCCAGCATTTT
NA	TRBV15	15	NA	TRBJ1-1	CATTRDTNSNTEAFF	TGTGCCACCACCCGGGACACAAATTCGAACACTGAAGCTTTCTTT
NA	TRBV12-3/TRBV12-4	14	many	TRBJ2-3	CASSLGGRTDTQYF	TGTGCCAGCAGTTTAGGGGGTCGCACAGATACGCAGTATTTT
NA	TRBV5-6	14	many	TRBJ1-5	CASSLGKHNQPQHF	TGTGCCAGCAGCTTGGGCAAACACAATCAGCCCCAGCATTTT
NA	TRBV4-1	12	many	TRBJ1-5	CASSQAGTPQHF	TGCGCCAGCAGCCAAGCAGGGACGCCCCAGCATTTT
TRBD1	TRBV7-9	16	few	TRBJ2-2	CASSFSGTGDTGELFF	TGTGCCAGCAGCTTCTCCGGGACAGGGGACACCGGGGAGCTGTTTTTT
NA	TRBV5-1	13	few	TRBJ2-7	CASSTREGYEQYF	TGCGCCAGCAGCACCAGGGAAGGCTACGAGCAGTACTTC
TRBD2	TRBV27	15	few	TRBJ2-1	CASSLGPSGSVEQFF	TGTGCCAGCAGTTTAGGGCCTAGCGGGAGTGTTGAGCAGTTCTTC
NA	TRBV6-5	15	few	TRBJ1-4	CASSYSMPGPEKLFF	TGTGCCAGCAGTTACTCGATGCCAGGGCCTGAAAAACTGTTTTTT
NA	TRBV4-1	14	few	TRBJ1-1	CASSQEGRTLGAFF	TGCGCCAGCAGCCAAGAAGGCAGAACTTTGGGGGCTTTCTTT
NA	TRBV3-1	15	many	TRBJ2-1	CASSQGRGAQGEQFF	TGTGCCAGCAGCCAAGGACGAGGGGCGCAGGGTGAGCAGTTCTTC
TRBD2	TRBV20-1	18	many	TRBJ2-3	CSANELAGSLHGTDTQYF	TGCAGTGCTAATGAACTAGCGGGGTCGCTCCATGGCACAGATACGCAGTATTTT
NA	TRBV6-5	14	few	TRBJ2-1	CATGPGLMYNEQFF	TGTGCCACGGGCCCGGGACTGATGTACAATGAGCAGTTCTTC
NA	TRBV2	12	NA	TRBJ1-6	CASSEAPGGDNF	TGTGCCAGCAGTGAAGCTCCTGGGGGGGATAACTTT
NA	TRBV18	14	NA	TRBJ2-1	CASSPPGRPNEQFF	TGTGCCAGCTCACCACCGGGCAGACCTAATGAGCAGTTCTTC
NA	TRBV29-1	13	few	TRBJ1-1	CSVEGRPNTEAFF	TGCAGCGTTGAAGGTAGGCCGAACACTGAAGCTTTCTTT
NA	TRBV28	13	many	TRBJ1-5	CASSWMLNQPQHF	TGTGCCAGCAGCTGGATGTTAAATCAGCCCCAGCATTTT
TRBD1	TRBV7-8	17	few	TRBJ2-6	CASSRRDRVSGANVLTF	TGTGCCAGCAGCCGTCGGGACAGGGTTTCTGGGGCCAACGTCCTGACTTTC
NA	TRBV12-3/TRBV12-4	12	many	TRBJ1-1	CASSFVRGEAFF	TGTGCCAGCAGTTTTGTCCGCGGAGAAGCTTTCTTT
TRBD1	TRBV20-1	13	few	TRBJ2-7	CSARGTGISEQYF	TGCAGTGCTAGGGGGACAGGGATCAGCGAGCAGTACTTC
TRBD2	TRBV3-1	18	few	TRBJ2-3	CASSQEGRGGLPTDTQYF	TGTGCCAGCAGCCAAGAGGGGCGCGGGGGGCTTCCCACAGATACGCAGTATTTT
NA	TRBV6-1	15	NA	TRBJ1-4	CASSDSSGSNEKLFF	TGTGCCAGCAGTGACTCCTCCGGGTCGAATGAAAAACTGTTTTTT
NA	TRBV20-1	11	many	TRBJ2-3	CSAISGGSQYF	TGCAGTGCAATCTCAGGTGGATCGCAGTATTTT
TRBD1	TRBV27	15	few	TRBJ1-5	CASSRTGGSNQPQHF	TGTGCCAGCAGCCGGACAGGAGGAAGCAATCAGCCCCAGCATTTT
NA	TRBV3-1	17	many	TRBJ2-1	CASSPGLTGSSYNEQFF	TGTGCCAGCAGCCCGGGACTTACTGGGAGCTCCTACAATGAGCAGTTCTTC
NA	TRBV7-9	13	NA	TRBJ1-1	CASSLRGATEAFF	TGTGCCAGCAGCTTGCGGGGGGCCACTGAAGCTTTCTTT
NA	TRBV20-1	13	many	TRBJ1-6	CSARPEPLSPLHF	TGCAGTGCTAGACCCGAGCCGCTTTCACCCCTCCACTTT
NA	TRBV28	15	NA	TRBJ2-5	CASSPIWTDQETQYF	TGTGCCAGCAGTCCGATCTGGACAGATCAAGAGACCCAGTACTTC
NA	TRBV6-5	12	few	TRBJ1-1	CASSSTGKRAFF	TGTGCCAGCAGCTCTACAGGGAAAAGGGCTTTCTTT
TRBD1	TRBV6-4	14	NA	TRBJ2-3	CASSEGTGGDTQYF	TGTGCCAGCAGTGAGGGGACAGGGGGCGATACGCAGTATTTT
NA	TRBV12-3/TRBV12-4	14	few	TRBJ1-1	CASSWGAVNTEAFF	TGTGCCAGCAGTTGGGGGGCCGTGAACACTGAAGCTTTCTTT